The subject of this entry is one T cell receptor (beta chain). In its sample, this clonotype was seen a few times. Its antigen has not been determined. No qualities accompany the bases; no much larger clone lies one base away. The record originates from a study of blood T cells in healthy people across ages (dated by TCRdb to the mid-2010s). For the wider study: In model experiments, template switching captured about one uniquely barcoded TCR beta cDNA molecule for every two T cells. Using the same blood draw, the study looked at two additional independent replicas of 1 million unique cDNA reads for two donors, one aged 18 to 30 and the other aged 80 or older. To avoid experimental bias, donors of different ages were randomly spread across the sequencing lanes. Age-related changes in TCR beta repertoire diversity were measured in the study by deep sequencing normalized with unique cDNA molecular identifiers. The donors were split into four age groups: young (average around 15 years), middle-aged (39), aged (more than 60) and long-lived (roughly 80).

Systemically healthy Caucasian individuals from Russia, around 38 in total and aged about 6 to 100 years, were included as donors. Ten milliliters of peripheral blood were drawn from each donor into EDTA-treated Vacutainer tubes. Ficoll-Paque density-gradient centrifugation was used to isolate PBMCs, with at least 6.5 million per sample. Total RNA, at least 5 micrograms per sample, was extracted from PBMCs with Trizol reagent. For every donor, flow cytometry on a PBMC aliquot measured the percentage of naive CD45RAhigh/CD27high T cells. Libraries were made using 5' RACE. Data came from an Illumina HiSeq 2500. The second PCR ran for about 6 to 11 cycles and used a J-beta primer mix along with a sample-barcoded 5' primer. A unique molecular identifier was introduced onto each TCR beta cDNA molecule by a template-switch 5' adaptor carrying 12 random nucleotides. Each sample yielded at least 3 million CDR3-containing paired-end reads. The Mint cDNA synthesis kit, primed by a TRBC-specific oligonucleotide, was used to synthesize first-strand cDNA from all RNA. Following uracil-DNA glycosylase treatment, all cDNA underwent a first 18-cycle PCR with the universal primers M1SS and BC2_uni_R. For the original study's pipeline: For normalization, 1 million high-quality reads, each with a distinct molecular identifier, were randomly selected from each sample. Instead of being binned into consensus sequences, reads with shared molecular identifiers were discarded. MiTCR, run with a Q25 quality threshold and the strictest error-elimination algorithm, handled CDR3 identification, clonotype clustering and error correction. A nonparametric unseen species model using Euler transformation provided a lower-bound estimate of total TCR beta diversity. In TCRdb, the public reads were trimmed at Q25 with fastp and aligned with MiXCR, with productive beta chains retained. CDR3 protein sequences are deduplicated, and each keeps its most common genes and DNA. These V and J calls derive from TCRdb rather than the authors' analysis. The sample records more than 700,000 distinct CDR3 sequences, roughly 53% of which are singletons. The ten biggest clones cover roughly 40% of the sample.

Broader findings and caveats from the paper: As age increased, observed TCR beta diversity per million T cells dropped in a roughly linear way, and a significant reduction was already evident by age 40. Estimates of total diversity from one million sequenced T cells were regarded as lower bounds and underestimates. Bulk unsorted PBMC profiling prevented conclusive comparison of naive and antigen-experienced compartments. Because donor CMV infection status was unknown, age-related changes in expanded clonotypes were potentially confounded. Compared with the aged group, the long-lived group had more naive CD4+ T cells, fewer expanded clones and increased TCR diversity, suggesting age selection. Observed TCR beta diversity correlated strongly with the percentage of naive T cells measured by flow cytometry.

The CDR3, cysteine through phenylalanine, is 14 amino acids long. CDR3 DNA is the only sequence kept; it has 42 bases, read in frame from the first base. V is pruned by 6 bases and J by 4 bases, leaving 10 bases of the junction without a gene match. The germline V gene (reference sequence) yields DFQATT for CDR1 and SNEGSKA for CDR2. This receptor was identified in a man older than 75 in good health. The chain is assembled from TRBV20-1 and TRBJ2-7; 9 middle bases align to TRBD2. Sample: blood. The encoded CDR3 is CSAVPSGKLYEQYF. The DNA sequence follows: TGCAGTGCAGTTCCTAGCGGGAAGTTGTACGAGCAGTACTTC.